These 19 T cell receptor beta chains were sequenced from one sample in a study of blood T cell repertoires in COVID-19. TCRdb's copy holds only in-frame clones and misses some; the assay was immunoSEQ multiplex PCR. This sample has tens of thousands of clones, with 60% to 80% found just once. Sequenced input: peripheral blood. The receptor source for this set is a man aged 70 or older with active or convalescent COVID-19.

CDR3 in amino acids: CALRRQGGDEQFF. CDR3 sequence (DNA): TGTGCCTTGCGGCGGCAGGGAGGCGATGAGCAGTTCTTC. The V call is TRBV10-3, the J call TRBJ2-1, with a tentative D call TRBD2 (6 bases). The germline V and J ends were trimmed by 11 bases and 8 bases, with 19 bases remaining between them. The length of the CDR3 is 13 residues. Per germline, CDR1 ENHRY and CDR2 SYGVKD.

The chain couples TRBV28 to TRBJ2-5, with a tentative D call TRBD1 (5 bases). The V end was cut by 3 bases, the J end by 1 base, with 9 bases between. This CDR3 contains 14 residues. Looked up from germline, CDR1 is MDHEN and CDR2 is SYDVKM. CDR3 nucleotide sequence: TGTGCCAGCAGTTTCATACAGGCCCAAGAGACCCAGTACTTC. It yields the protein CASSFIQAQETQYF.

The CDR3 bases are TGTGCCACCGGGGTGCGGGCTAACAATGAGCAGTTCTTC. Amino acid sequence: CATGVRANNEQFF. V usage is TRBV24-1 and J usage is TRBJ2-1; D is perhaps TRBD2 (5 bases). Germline lookup yields CDR1 KGHDR and CDR2 SFDVKD. This CDR3 is 13 amino acids long. V was clipped by 9 bases and J by 5 bases, with 13 bases between them.

CDR3 region: CASSFVTGGAGYTF. Written as DNA, the CDR3 is TGTGCCAGCAGCTTTGTGACAGGGGGCGCCGGCTACACCTTC. The chain has TRBV5-6 and TRBJ1-2, with 10 bases matching TRBD1. There are 14 residues in the CDR3. Germline assignment: CDR1 SGHDT and CDR2 YYEEEE. Trimming removed 2 bases from V and 8 bases from J; junction bases left unmatched: 6. The entire variable domain, with the rest obtained from reference TRBV5-6 and TRBJ1-2, is as follows: DAGVTQSPTHLIKTRGQQVTLRCSPKSGHDTVSWYQQALGQGPQFIFQYYEEEERQRGNFPDRFSGHQFPNYSSELNVNALLLGDSALYLCASSFVTGGAGYTFGSGTRLTVV.

A few counts support this clone. V and J are TRBV27 and TRBJ2-7; 10 positions match TRBD2. The J segment lost 4 bases and the V segment lost 2 bases, leaving 5 bases of the junction unmatched. The CDR3 runs 15 residues. Germline CDR1 and CDR2: MNHEY and SMNVEV (reference sequence). The CDR3 bases are TGTGCCAGCAGTTTAGTTAGCGGGGGGCCATACGAGCAGTACTTC. Protein product: CASSLVSGGPYEQYF.

The V call is TRBV3-1 (or the pseudogene TRBV3-2), the J call TRBJ1-4; tentatively, D is TRBD1 (6 bases). From germline, CDR1 is LGHDT and CDR2 YNNKEL (reference sequence). Trimming took off 2 bases at V and 2 bases at J, with 6 bases between the two ends. The CDR3 extends over 14 amino acids. The CDR3 DNA follows: TGTGCCAGCAGCCAAAGGGGGACTAATGAAAAACTGTTTTTT. It encodes CASSQRGTNEKLFF.

This clone came up a few times. The rearrangement joins TRBV19 to TRBJ1-2, with 7 nucleotides matching TRBD1. Germline V gene data show CDR1 as LNHDA and CDR2 as SQIVND (reference sequence). The CDR3 has 16 residues. V trimming: 6 bases; J trimming: 8 bases; junction bases outside the gene matches: 18. CDR3 nucleotides: TGTGCCAGTAGAAACCCACAGGGGCATAAATCCTTCGGCTACACCTTC. It yields the protein CASRNPQGHKSFGYTF.

This chain joins TRBV9 and TRBJ1-3; no clear D. In germline, CDR1 is SGDLS, CDR2 YYNGEE. The length of the CDR3 is 14 residues. Between the trimmed V and J ends, which lost 0 bases and 2 bases, there was a span of 6 bases. DNA for the CDR3: TGTGCCAGCAGCGTAGAAGCAACTGGAAACACCATATATTTT. This gives the protein CASSVEATGNTIYF.

This chain uses TRBV2 with TRBJ1-5, with D unclear. Trimming cost V 0 bases and J 4 bases, with 13 bases left between them. The CDR3 contains 16 residues. Germline-derived CDR1 and CDR2 are SNHLY and FYNNEI. The CDR3 is CASSEARSPGNQPQHF. In DNA, the CDR3 is TGTGCCAGCAGTGAAGCGCGGAGTCCGGGGAATCAGCCCCAGCATTTT.

V usage is TRBV5-4 and J usage is TRBJ1-6, with D possibly matching TRBD1 (6 bases). The germline V gene has CDR1 SGHNT and CDR2 YYREEE (reference sequence). Trimming shortened V by 0 bases and J by 7 bases, and 23 bases separated the two germline ends. This CDR3 spans 19 amino acids. The CDR3, as DNA: TGTGCCAGCAGCTTGGCCGGATCCGCCGGGGGGCGGTTGAATTCACCCCTCCACTTT. Translating it yields CASSLAGSAGGRLNSPLHF.

The rearrangement uses TRBV30 and TRBJ1-1, with TRBD1 matching over 10 bases. Germline V gene data show CDR1 as GTSNPN and CDR2 as SVGIG (reference sequence). The CDR3 consists of 13 residues. V was pared by 2 bases and J by 6 bases, with 3 bases of the junction left unmatched. Here the CDR3 reads CAWSRQGASEAFF. CDR3 in DNA: TGTGCCTGGAGTAGACAGGGGGCTTCTGAAGCTTTCTTT.

The gene calls are TRBV5-4 and TRBJ2-2; D perhaps matches TRBD2 (5 bases). The CDR3 is 15 residues long. CDR1 and CDR2 from the germline V gene are SGHNT and YYREEE (reference sequence). Trimming took off 1 base at V and 4 bases at J, with 11 bases between the two ends. The CDR3 sequence: CASSLSLASTGELFF. The DNA of the CDR3 is TGTGCCAGCAGCTTGAGTCTAGCTAGCACCGGGGAGCTGTTTTTT.

CDR3: CASSLVRRLTTDGYTF. DNA for the CDR3: TGTGCCAGCAGCTTAGTGAGGCGACTCACTACCGATGGCTACACCTTC. The rearrangement joins TRBV7-9 to TRBJ1-2; the D is unclear. Trimming stripped 1 base from V and 6 bases from J, with 18 bases between. The CDR3 has 16 amino acids. The germline gives CDR1 SEHNR, CDR2 FQNEAQ (reference sequence).

The chain combines TRBV6-5 with TRBJ2-3, with TRBD1 as a possible D gene (5 bases). This CDR3 spans 14 amino acids. The germline V gene has CDR1 MNHEY and CDR2 SVGAGI. V lost 5 bases, J lost 5 bases, and 14 bases lay in between. The CDR3 here is CASSRAGRGDTQYF. As DNA, the CDR3 is TGTGCCAGCAGTCGGGCAGGGCGTGGAGATACGCAGTATTTT.

The chain employs TRBV30 and TRBJ2-7, with D maybe TRBD1 (6 bases). Germline values: CDR1 GTSNPN, CDR2 SVGIG (reference sequence). V was cut by 0 bases and J by 7 bases, with 19 bases left in between. The CDR3 consists of 15 residues. The CDR3 region is CAWSVYPRDTFEQYF. The CDR3 bases are TGTGCCTGGAGTGTATATCCAAGGGACACTTTTGAGCAGTACTTC.

The gene calls are TRBV24-1 and TRBJ1-1; 8 nucleotides line up with TRBD1. V was clipped by 7 bases and J by 1 base; unmatched bases: 1. The CDR3 spans 13 residues. Looked up from germline, CDR1 is KGHDR and CDR2 is SFDVKD. In DNA, the CDR3 is TGTGCCACCAGGGACAGGGAGAACACTGAAGCTTTCTTT. Translating it yields CATRDRENTEAFF.

V gene TRBV11-2 combines with J gene TRBJ2-7; TRBD2 agrees at 9 bases. The CDR3 totals 15 residues. After removal of 3 bases from V and 4 bases from J, the junction contained 7 bases not matched to a gene. Germline CDR1 SGHAT, CDR2 FQNNGV. The CDR3 here is CASSFNPGLAYEQYF. CDR3 in DNA: TGTGCCAGCAGCTTTAACCCGGGACTAGCTTACGAGCAGTACTTC.

CDR3 residues: CAWSQDGGGYTF. The CDR3 DNA reads as TGTGCCTGGAGCCAGGACGGCGGGGGCTACACCTTC. V gene TRBV30 combines with J gene TRBJ1-2; D unresolved. V gave up 3 bases and J gave up 8 bases, with 13 bases separating them. The CDR3 length is 12 residues. Germline V gene sequence: CDR1 GTSNPN, CDR2 SVGIG (reference sequence).

The J gene is TRBJ2-7, the V gene TRBV29-1; 12 bases align to TRBD2. The CDR3 runs to 15 residues. Per the germline V gene, CDR1 is SQVTM and CDR2 is ANQGSEA. The trim removed 4 bases at V and 0 bases at J, leaving 4 bases unmatched. The CDR3 loop is CSVGRTSGVSYEQYF. In nucleotides, the CDR3 is TGCAGCGTTGGGCGGACTAGCGGGGTCTCCTACGAGCAGTACTTC.